The 7 T cell receptor beta chains presented below share a single source sample, sequenced in a study of cytomegalovirus exposure and HLA in healthy donors. Researchers ran the PCR with 60 Vbeta and 13 Jbeta primers. Produced via immunoSEQ multiplex PCR; TCRdb's table is partial and in-frame only. In the table there are tens of thousands of clones, more than 80% of which are singletons. The material sequenced was PBMCs. The receptor set was obtained from a woman aged 25 to 39 in good health and CMV-seronegative.

V is TRBV27 and J is TRBJ2-7; D is uncertain. Germline CDR1 is MNHEY and CDR2 is SMNVEV (reference sequence). Trimming removed 4 bases from V and 3 bases from J, with 16 bases in between. This CDR3 comprises 15 residues. CDR3 nucleotides: TGTGCCAGCAGTTCTCCCGCGGTGGGTATCTACGAGCAGTACTTC. Residues: CASSSPAVGIYEQYF.

This clone occurred a few times. The CDR3 is CASSEERKQYF. The CDR3 coding sequence is TGTGCCAGCAGTGAGGAGAGAAAGCAGTACTTC. The chain links TRBV7-8 to TRBJ2-7; no definite D call. This CDR3 spans 11 amino acids. The germline V and J ends were trimmed by 6 bases and 8 bases, with 11 bases remaining between them. Germline CDR1 is SGHVS and CDR2 is FQNEAQ. The whole variable domain, filled in from reference TRBV7-8 and TRBJ2-7, reads GAGVSQSPRYKVAKRGQDVALRCDPISGHVSLFWYQQALGQGPEFLTYFQNEAQLDKSGLPSDRFFAERPEGSVSTLKIQRTQQEDSAVYLCASSEERKQYFGPGTRLTVT.

In DNA form, the CDR3 reads TGCGCCAGCAGCCTCACACCCGGGACAGCATCCACAGATACGCAGTATTTT. Its translation is CASSLTPGTASTDTQYF. The J gene is TRBJ2-3, the V gene TRBV4-1; 7 nucleotides match TRBD1. The CDR3 extends over 17 amino acids. Germline trimming cut 4 bases from V and 2 bases from J; bases unmatched to any gene: 12. Germline CDR1 is MGHRA and CDR2 is YSYEKL.

A single count supports this clone. The chain links TRBV20-1 to TRBJ2-1; D gene ambiguous. The CDR3 is made up of 11 amino acids. Per the germline V gene, CDR1 is DFQATT and CDR2 is SNEGSKA (reference sequence). V lost 0 bases, J lost 8 bases, and 5 bases lay in between. The DNA for the CDR3 is TGCAGTGCTAGAGACCTTTATGAGCAGTTCTTC. Encoded protein: CSARDLYEQFF.

Here the CDR3 DNA reads TGTGCCAGCAGCTTCCCTAGCGGGGGGGCGAACACCGGGGAGCTGTTTTTT. Translation: CASSFPSGGANTGELFF. The V and J genes are TRBV7-6 and TRBJ2-2; 12 bases align to TRBD2. CDR3 length equals 17 residues. V was pared by 3 bases and J by 0 bases, with 2 bases of the junction left unmatched. The V gene's germline CDR1 is SGHVS and CDR2 FNYEAQ. Complete variable domain (other parts from reference TRBV7-6 and TRBJ2-2): GAGVSQSPRYKVTKRGQDVALRCDPISGHVSLYWYRQALGQGPEFLTYFNYEAQQDKSGLPNDRFSAERPEGSISTLTIQRTEQRDSAMYRCASSFPSGGANTGELFFGEGSRLTVL.

J is TRBJ2-3 and V is TRBV27; 10 bases match TRBD1. The CDR3 loop spans 14 amino acids. Per germline, CDR1 MNHEY and CDR2 SMNVEV (reference sequence). J was trimmed by 5 bases and V by 3 bases; bases with no gene match: 2. The DNA for the CDR3 is TGTGCCAGCAGTTTGGGACAGGGGATAGATACGCAGTATTTT. It is translated as CASSLGQGIDTQYF.

The rearrangement joins TRBV7-8 to TRBJ2-3; 9 bases match TRBD2. Germline V gene sequence: CDR1 SGHVS, CDR2 FQNEAQ. The CDR3 consists of 15 residues. The junction had 7 bases not matched to a gene; V was cut back by 5 bases and J by 4 bases. The CDR3 spells CASSGGSGGSDTQYF. In DNA form, the CDR3 reads TGTGCCAGCAGCGGTGGTAGCGGGGGCTCAGATACGCAGTATTTT.